This entry concerns a single T cell receptor beta chain. The source of the sample is a study of T cells of healthy individuals. This CDR3 has 17 residues. V was clipped by 2 bases and J by 3 bases; unmatched bases: 8. Germline CDR1 is KGHSH and CDR2 is LQKENI. MiXCR was run by TCRdb on the 5' RACE reads, yielding one entry per CDR3 protein. The table has about 57,000 distinct CDR3 sequences, about 16% seen once. This chain uses TRBV18 with TRBJ2-3, with 10 bases matching TRBD2. This sequence originates from a human donor in good health. For the CDR3, the DNA is TGTGCCAGCTCACCATCCAGCCCTAGCGGGGGTACAGATACGCAGTATTTT. This gives the protein CASSPSSPSGGTDTQYF.